The 17 T cell receptor beta chains presented below share a single source sample, sequenced in a study of blood T cell repertoires in COVID-19 (dated by TCRdb to the early 2020s). The library was built by means of the immunoSEQ multiplex PCR assay. This is the immuneACCESS table as TCRdb keeps it, with only in-frame sequences that have V and J called. A part of the clones is gone; compared with another copy, unresolved V genes explain less than half, and the rest is unexplained. The table for this sample lists around 140,000 clones; around 80% of them were counted only once. The top ten clones comprise roughly 10% of the sample. What was sequenced was peripheral blood. These TCRs come from a man in his 60s with active or convalescent COVID-19.

V and J are TRBV11-2 and TRBJ1-1, with unresolved D. The CDR3 covers 14 residues. V lost 5 bases to trimming and J lost 3 bases, with 13 bases between them. Germline CDR1 SGHAT, CDR2 FQNNGV. This CDR3 reads CASSLSGFYTEAFF. The CDR3 region has the DNA TGTGCCAGCAGCCTATCAGGCTTTTACACTGAAGCTTTCTTT.

The V call is TRBV12-3 or TRBV12-4, the J call TRBJ2-2; no reliable D call. V gave up 3 bases and J gave up 5 bases, with 4 bases separating them. This CDR3 region has 12 residues. The CDR3 coding sequence is TGTGCCAGCAGTTTCGGTACCGGGGAGCTGTTTTTT. This gives the protein CASSFGTGELFF.

The CDR3 DNA is TGTGCCAGCAGTTCCACGGACAGGGGCTTTCATCAGCCCCAGCATTTT. Residues: CASSSTDRGFHQPQHF. The chain has TRBV6-2 or TRBV6-3 and TRBJ1-5, with 9 positions matching TRBD1. The CDR3 consists of 16 residues. Germline loops: CDR1 MNHEY, CDR2 SVGEGT. Unmatched junction bases numbered 9, after V lost 4 bases and J lost 5 bases.

The CDR3 region is CASSIGLPGGYTF. Here the CDR3 DNA reads TGTGCCAGTAGTATAGGTCTGCCAGGAGGCTACACCTTC. The chain recombines TRBV19 with TRBJ1-2; D remains unclear. In germline, CDR1 is LNHDA, CDR2 SQIVND (reference sequence). The V and J ends lost 1 base and 8 bases respectively, with 11 bases between them. The CDR3 loop spans 13 amino acids.

CDR3 sequence (DNA): TGTGCCAGCAGCCTAAGGGGGGGGCGGTGGAGCAATCAGCCCCAGCATTTT. The encoded protein is CASSLRGGRWSNQPQHF. The gene calls are TRBV2 and TRBJ1-5, with D possibly TRBD1 on 6 matching bases. Germline V gene sequence: CDR1 SNHLY, CDR2 FYNNEI. Trimming took off 6 bases at V and 1 base at J, with 19 bases between the two ends. The length of the CDR3 is 17 residues. The entire variable domain, with the rest obtained from reference TRBV2 and TRBJ1-5, is as follows: EPEVTQTPSHQVTQMGQEVILRCVPISNHLYFYWYRQILGQKVEFLVSFYNNEISEKSEIFDDQFSVERPDGSNFTLKIRSTKLEDSAMYFCASSLRGGRWSNQPQHFGDGTRLSIL.

J is TRBJ2-1 and V is TRBV6-6, with D uncertain. Looked up from germline, CDR1 is MNHNY and CDR2 is SVGAGI (reference sequence). With 5 bases removed from V and 9 bases from J, the gap between germline ends came to 11 bases. The CDR3 has 12 residues. DNA for the CDR3: TGTGCCAGCAGTCTCGGGTCAATTGAGCAGTTCTTC. It translates to CASSLGSIEQFF.

The CDR3 spells CASSRQTQAFF. CDR3 in DNA: TGTGCCAGCAGTCGACAGACACAAGCTTTCTTT. The chain employs TRBV12-3 or TRBV12-4 and TRBJ1-1, with a tentative D call TRBD1 (5 bases). CDR3 length: 11 amino acids. V lost 5 bases to trimming and J lost 9 bases, with 10 bases between them.

This chain joins TRBV19 and TRBJ1-5; 8 nucleotides line up with TRBD1. Looked up from germline, CDR1 is LNHDA and CDR2 is SQIVND (reference sequence). The CDR3 is made up of 15 amino acids. V lost 10 bases, J lost 4 bases, and 12 bases stayed unmatched. The CDR3 coding sequence is TGTGCCACCGCGGAGTCAGGGGGCGCAAATCAGCCCCAGCATTTT. Protein: CATAESGGANQPQHF.

V gene TRBV4-1 combines with J gene TRBJ1-1; a possible D gene is TRBD1 (5 bases). Germline-derived CDR1 and CDR2 are MGHRA and YSYEKL. With 4 bases removed from V and 0 bases from J, the gap between germline ends came to 18 bases. This CDR3 contains 17 residues. CDR3 amino acids: CASSPWGVTVMNTEAFF. The CDR3 DNA follows: TGCGCCAGCAGCCCCTGGGGGGTTACCGTCATGAACACTGAAGCTTTCTTT.

In this sample, this clone turned up a few times. V usage is TRBV7-2 and J usage is TRBJ1-2, with TRBD1 matching over 8 bases. V lost 1 base, J lost 6 bases, and 10 bases stayed unmatched. This CDR3 has 16 residues. The germline gives CDR1 SGHTA, CDR2 FQGNSA. The CDR3 sequence is CASSLDRPRTGHGYTF. In nucleotides, the CDR3 is TGTGCCAGCAGCTTAGATCGCCCGCGGACAGGGCATGGCTACACCTTC.

The chain uses TRBV18 and TRBJ2-4, with a tentative D call TRBD2 (5 bases). Germline V gene sequence: CDR1 KGHSH, CDR2 LQKENI. Trimming removed 2 bases from V and 0 bases from J, with 5 bases in between. The CDR3 totals 14 residues. Here the CDR3 reads CASSPGLAKNIQYF. The CDR3 DNA sequence: TGTGCCAGCTCACCAGGACTAGCCAAAAACATTCAGTACTTC.

V is TRBV10-2 and J is TRBJ1-3; TRBD1 agrees at 9 bases. The CDR3 sequence is 15 residues long. V was pared by 3 bases and J by 4 bases, with 4 bases of the junction left unmatched. Germline V lookup: CDR1 WSHSY, CDR2 SAAADI. The CDR3 loop is CASSDGQGRGNTIYF. The CDR3 DNA sequence: TGCGCCAGCAGTGACGGACAGGGGCGCGGAAACACCATATATTTT.

This chain joins TRBV12-3 or TRBV12-4 and TRBJ1-1; possibly TRBD1 for D (5 bases). The CDR3 runs 13 residues. The V and J ends lost 8 bases and 7 bases respectively, with 17 bases between them. The CDR3 DNA follows: TGTGCCAGCCTAACTCCGGCAGGGCTTGAAGCTTTCTTT. It specifies CASLTPAGLEAFF.

The rearrangement uses TRBV19 and TRBJ2-1; 11 nucleotides match TRBD2. CDR3 length equals 17 residues. V gave up 4 bases and J gave up 0 bases; unmatched junction bases: 5. Germline V lookup: CDR1 LNHDA, CDR2 SQIVND (reference sequence). CDR3 in DNA: TGTGCCAGTAGTAGTGGACTAGCGGGCTTCTCCTACAATGAGCAGTTCTTC. Translation gives CASSSGLAGFSYNEQFF.

The gene calls are TRBV3-1 (or the pseudogene TRBV3-2) and TRBJ1-5; the D gene is possibly TRBD1 (5 bases). The germline V gene encodes CDR1 LGHDT and CDR2 YNNKEL (reference sequence). Trimming removed 5 bases at V and 3 bases at J, with 11 bases between. The CDR3 spans 14 residues. The CDR3 is CASSSGGYNQPQHF. The CDR3 DNA reads TGTGCCAGCAGCTCGGGGGGGTACAATCAGCCCCAGCATTTT.

This clone came up once. This sequence joins TRBV19 and TRBJ1-5; a possible D gene is TRBD1 (6 bases). The germline CDR1 and CDR2 sequences are LNHDA and SQIVND (reference sequence). V was shortened by 1 base and J by 4 bases, with 11 bases between the two germline ends. The CDR3 runs 15 residues. For the CDR3, the DNA is TGTGCCAGTAGTATAGTAAGGACAGTTAATCAGCCCCAGCATTTT. This encodes CASSIVRTVNQPQHF.

The V call is TRBV4-3, the J call TRBJ1-1; TRBD1 might be the D (6 bases). The CDR3 has 15 amino acids. The V end lost 0 bases, the J end lost 11 bases, and 19 bases lay between the germline ends. The V gene's germline CDR1 is LGHNA and CDR2 YSLEER. The CDR3 DNA reads as TGCGCCAGCAGCCAAGAAAGGGGAACAGGGCAGTTTGCTTTCTTT. Protein: CASSQERGTGQFAFF.